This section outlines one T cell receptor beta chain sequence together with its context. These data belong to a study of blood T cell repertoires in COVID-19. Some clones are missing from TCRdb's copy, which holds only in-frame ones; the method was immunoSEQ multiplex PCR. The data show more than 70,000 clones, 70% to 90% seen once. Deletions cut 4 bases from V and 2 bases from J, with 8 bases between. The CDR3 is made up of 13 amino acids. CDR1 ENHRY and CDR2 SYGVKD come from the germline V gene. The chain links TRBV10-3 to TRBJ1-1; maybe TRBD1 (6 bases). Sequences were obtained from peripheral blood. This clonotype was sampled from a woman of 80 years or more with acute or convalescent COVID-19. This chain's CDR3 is CAISAGTNTEAFF. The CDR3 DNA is TGTGCCATCAGTGCCGGGACAAACACTGAAGCTTTCTTT.